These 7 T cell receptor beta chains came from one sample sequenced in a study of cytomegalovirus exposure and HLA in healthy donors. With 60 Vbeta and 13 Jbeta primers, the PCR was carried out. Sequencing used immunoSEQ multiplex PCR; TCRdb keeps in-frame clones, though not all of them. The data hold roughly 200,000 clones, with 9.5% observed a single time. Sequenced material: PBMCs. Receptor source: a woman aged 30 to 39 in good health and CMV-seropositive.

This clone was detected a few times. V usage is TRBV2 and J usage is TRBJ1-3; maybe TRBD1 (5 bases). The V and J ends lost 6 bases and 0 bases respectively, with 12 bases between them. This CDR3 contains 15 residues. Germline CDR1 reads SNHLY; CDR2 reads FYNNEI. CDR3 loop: CASRKGTYSGNTIYF. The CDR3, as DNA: TGTGCCAGCAGGAAGGGGACTTACTCTGGAAACACCATATATTTT. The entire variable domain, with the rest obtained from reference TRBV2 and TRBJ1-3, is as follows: EPEVTQTPSHQVTQMGQEVILRCVPISNHLYFYWYRQILGQKVEFLVSFYNNEISEKSEIFDDQFSVERPDGSNFTLKIRSTKLEDSAMYFCASRKGTYSGNTIYFGEGSWLTVV.

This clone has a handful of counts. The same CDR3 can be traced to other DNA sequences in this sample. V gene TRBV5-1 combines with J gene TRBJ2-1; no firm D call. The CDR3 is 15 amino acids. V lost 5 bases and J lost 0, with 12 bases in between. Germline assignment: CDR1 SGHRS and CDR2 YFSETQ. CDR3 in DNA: TGCGCCAGCAGTCTGGAGTTGAGCTCCTACAATGAGCAGTTCTTC. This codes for CASSLELSSYNEQFF.

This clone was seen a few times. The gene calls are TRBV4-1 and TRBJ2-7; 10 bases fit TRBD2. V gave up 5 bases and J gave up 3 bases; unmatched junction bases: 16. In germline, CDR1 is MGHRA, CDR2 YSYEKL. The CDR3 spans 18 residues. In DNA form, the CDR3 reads TGCGCCAGCAGCGGATATTCCGGGGGACTAGCGCACTTCTACGAGCAGTACTTC. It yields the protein CASSGYSGGLAHFYEQYF.

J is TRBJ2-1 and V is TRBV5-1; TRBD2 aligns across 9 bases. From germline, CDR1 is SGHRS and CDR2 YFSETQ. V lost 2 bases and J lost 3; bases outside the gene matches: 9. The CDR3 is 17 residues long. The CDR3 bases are TGCGCCAGCAGCTTAGGTCAAGCGGGAGGTATCTACAATGAGCAGTTCTTC. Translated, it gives CASSLGQAGGIYNEQFF.

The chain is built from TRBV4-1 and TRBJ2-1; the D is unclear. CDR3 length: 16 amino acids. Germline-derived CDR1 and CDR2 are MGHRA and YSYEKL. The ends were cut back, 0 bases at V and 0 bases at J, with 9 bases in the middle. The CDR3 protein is CASSQDSYNSYNEQFF. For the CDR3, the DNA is TGCGCCAGCAGCCAAGATTCGTACAACTCCTACAATGAGCAGTTCTTC.

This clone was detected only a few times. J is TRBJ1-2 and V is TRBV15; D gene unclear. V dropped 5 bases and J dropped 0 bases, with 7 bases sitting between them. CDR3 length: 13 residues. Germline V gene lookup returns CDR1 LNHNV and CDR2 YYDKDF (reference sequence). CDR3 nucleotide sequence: TGTGCCACCAGCCTAACAGCTAACTATGGCTACACCTTC. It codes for CATSLTANYGYTF.

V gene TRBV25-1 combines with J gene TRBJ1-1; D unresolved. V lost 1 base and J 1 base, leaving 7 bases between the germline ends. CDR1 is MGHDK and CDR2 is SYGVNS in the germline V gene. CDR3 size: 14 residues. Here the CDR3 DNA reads TGTGCCAGCAGTGAATGGACTCCGAACACTGAAGCTTTCTTT. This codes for CASSEWTPNTEAFF.